The 5 T cell receptor beta chains listed next were all sequenced from one sample in a study of PD-1 blockade in classical Hodgkin lymphoma. The time point was: cycle 4 day 1 (C4D1), after five to seven weeks of nivolumab. In every patient, relapse followed autologous stem cell transplantation, while exposure to brentuximab vedotin differed. Assay used: immunoSEQ multiplex PCR; TCRdb lists only in-frame clones, some missing. Of about 60,000 clones listed, under 95% were seen once; the top ten hold about a tenth. The sequencing used peripheral blood mononuclear cells (PBMCs), collected before the fourth cycle of nivolumab. The receptors derive from a human donor with classical Hodgkin lymphoma.

This rearrangement joins TRBV29-1 to TRBJ1-2; no definite D call. CDR1 and CDR2 from the germline V gene are SQVTM and ANQGSEA. The V and J ends lost 7 bases and 0 bases respectively, with 12 bases between them. The CDR3 loop spans 13 amino acids. The CDR3 DNA follows: TGCAGCGCCCAGGATCTTGCTAACTATGGCTACACCTTC. Its translation is CSAQDLANYGYTF.

The gene calls are TRBV6-1 and TRBJ1-5; possible D gene TRBD1, 5 bases. CDR1 and CDR2 from the germline V gene are MNHNS and SASEGT. Trimming removed 4 bases at V and 7 bases at J, with 14 bases between. The CDR3 runs 14 residues. CDR3 sequence: CASSVTEDGQPQHF. In DNA, the CDR3 is TGTGCCAGCAGTGTGACAGAAGATGGACAGCCCCAGCATTTT.

The chain combines TRBV5-4 with TRBJ2-3, with 13 bases identical to TRBD2. Germline V gives CDR1 SGHNT, CDR2 YYREEE (reference sequence). After removal of 1 base from V and 6 bases from J, the junction contained 2 bases not matched to a gene. This CDR3 contains 15 residues. As DNA, the CDR3 is TGTGCCAGCAGCTTGACTAGCGGGGGGGTGGATACGCAGTATTTT. Residues: CASSLTSGGVDTQYF.

The chain carries TRBV5-5 and TRBJ2-2; D not resolved. Trimming shortened V by 0 bases and J by 4 bases, and 7 bases separated the two germline ends. The CDR3 spans 14 residues. Germline V lookup: CDR1 SGHKS, CDR2 YYEKEE (reference sequence). This CDR3 reads CASSLVGFTGELFF. In DNA, the CDR3 is TGTGCCAGCAGCTTGGTCGGGTTCACCGGGGAGCTGTTTTTT.

This clone was seen a handful of times. This chain uses TRBV30 with TRBJ1-1; TRBD1 might be the D (6 bases). Germline CDR1 GTSNPN, CDR2 SVGIG (reference sequence). CDR3 length: 14 residues. V lost 4 bases, J lost 1 base, and 13 bases lay in between. CDR3 DNA: TGTGCCTGGAACAAGCAACAGGGGAACACTGAAGCTTTCTTT. Translating gives CAWNKQQGNTEAFF.